The 26 T cell receptor beta chains below all came from one sample that was sequenced in a study of siplizumab effects on memory and regulatory T cells. Here immunoSEQ multiplex PCR was the method, and the copy in TCRdb shows in-frame clones only, minus some. Seen here are over 100,000 clones, around 90% observed once, and the top ten hold roughly 0.75%. The sequencing input was Tregs sorted from blood. Receptors were obtained from a human donor in good health.

The rearrangement links TRBV9 to TRBJ1-3, with D hard to call. Trimming took 0 bases from V and 4 from J, leaving 8 bases between them. The CDR3 contains 14 residues. CDR1 and CDR2 (germline): SGDLS, YYNGEE. The CDR3 nucleotides read TGTGCCAGCAGCGTAGGTTGGCAGGGAAACACCATATATTTT. Translation gives CASSVGWQGNTIYF.

The chain uses TRBV11-1 and TRBJ2-7; 7 nucleotides agree with TRBD2. CDR3 size: 14 residues. The V gene's germline CDR1 is SGHAT and CDR2 FQDESV (reference sequence). The V segment lost 8 bases and the J segment 7 bases; nucleotides outside the gene matches: 14. The CDR3 protein is CASSRLALAGEQYF. The CDR3 DNA reads as TGTGCCAGCTCCCGACTAGCTCTGGCGGGGGAGCAGTACTTC.

The rearrangement uses TRBV5-4 and TRBJ2-2, with 8 positions matching TRBD1. The CDR3 runs 16 residues. Germline lookup yields CDR1 SGHNT and CDR2 YYREEE (reference sequence). With 1 base clipped from V and 4 bases from J, the junction kept 6 bases outside the gene matches. In nucleotides, the CDR3 is TGTGCCAGCAGCTTGAGGACAGGGTCGGCCACCGGGGAGCTGTTTTTT. This translates into CASSLRTGSATGELFF.

This rearrangement joins TRBV7-9 to TRBJ1-1; tentative D call: TRBD1 (6 bases). This CDR3 has 14 residues. V lost 5 bases and J 1 base, leaving 11 bases between the germline ends. The germline V gene has CDR1 SEHNR and CDR2 FQNEAQ (reference sequence). Here the CDR3 DNA reads TGTGCCAGCAGCCAACAGGGCGGGAACACTGAAGCTTTCTTT. As protein: CASSQQGGNTEAFF.

V gene TRBV9 combines with J gene TRBJ2-3; D ambiguous. CDR1 SGDLS and CDR2 YYNGEE come from the germline V gene. The V end lost 0 bases, the J end lost 7 bases, and 15 bases lay between the germline ends. This CDR3 region has 15 residues. The CDR3 nucleotides read TGTGCCAGCAGCGTAGGTTTGGGTTTGTCGAATACGCAGTATTTT. Its protein is CASSVGLGLSNTQYF.

Points on this clone: In the same sample, other DNA sequences code for this CDR3. The chain couples TRBV9 to TRBJ2-3; weak D call: TRBD1 (5 bases). This CDR3 spans 13 amino acids. The V gene lost 2 bases and the J gene lost 4 bases, with 8 bases spanning the gap. The V gene's germline CDR1 is SGDLS and CDR2 YYNGEE. CDR3 coding DNA: TGTGCCAGCAGCGTCCAGGGCCCAGATACGCAGTATTTT. Protein product: CASSVQGPDTQYF.

The V and J genes are TRBV5-1 and TRBJ2-2; TRBD1 matches at 9 bases. Germline lookup yields CDR1 SGHRS and CDR2 YFSETQ. V shed 1 base and J 5 bases; nucleotides not matched to a gene: 3. CDR3 length: 15 amino acids. CDR3 protein: CASSLLQGATGELFF. DNA of the CDR3: TGCGCCAGCAGCTTGCTACAGGGGGCTACCGGGGAGCTGTTTTTT.

The V gene is TRBV19, the J gene TRBJ1-5, with TRBD1 as a possible D gene (5 bases). This CDR3 region has 15 residues. The V end was cut by 8 bases, the J end by 9 bases, with 23 bases between. Germline loops: CDR1 LNHDA, CDR2 SQIVND (reference sequence). The CDR3 loop reads CASGDTGLPKGPQHF. DNA of the CDR3: TGTGCCAGTGGTGACACAGGCCTCCCGAAGGGGCCCCAGCATTTT. Using reference TRBV19 and TRBJ1-5 for the parts outside the CDR3, the full variable domain is DGGITQSPKYLFRKEGQNVTLSCEQNLNHDAMYWYRQDPGQGLRLIYYSQIVNDFQKGDIAEGYSVSREKKESFPLTVTSAQKNPTAFYLCASGDTGLPKGPQHFGDGTRLSIL.

CDR3 sequence reads: CASSPDGTTDTQYF. CDR3 in DNA: TGTGCCAGCAGCCCAGATGGGACCACAGATACGCAGTATTTT. This chain joins TRBV11-3 and TRBJ2-3; D may be TRBD1 or TRBD2 (5 bases each). The CDR3 runs to 14 residues. CDR1 is SGHNT and CDR2 is YENEEA in the germline V gene. V shed 5 bases and J shed 2 bases, with 11 bases lying between them.

The V call is TRBV11-2, the J call TRBJ2-5; the D gene is possibly TRBD1 (6 bases). Trimming removed 5 bases at V and 5 bases at J, with 12 bases between. The CDR3 is made up of 13 amino acids. Germline values: CDR1 SGHAT, CDR2 FQNNGV. CDR3 region: CASSPRGWETQYF. In DNA, the CDR3 is TGTGCCAGCAGCCCCAGGGGTTGGGAGACCCAGTACTTC.

J is TRBJ1-1 and V is TRBV7-2; TRBD1 might be the D (5 bases). Trimming cost V 5 bases and J 1 base, with 8 bases left between them. The CDR3 runs to 13 residues. From germline, CDR1 is SGHTA and CDR2 FQGNSA. CDR3 amino acids: CASSTGQNTEAFF. CDR3 DNA: TGTGCCAGCAGCACCGGACAGAACACTGAAGCTTTCTTT.

V and J are TRBV6-5 and TRBJ2-2, with a possible D match to TRBD1 (5 bases). CDR3 size: 15 residues. Germline assignment: CDR1 MNHEY and CDR2 SVGAGI. Trimming shortened V by 6 bases and J by 5 bases, and 16 bases separated the two germline ends. CDR3 nucleotide sequence: TGTGCCAGCAGCCGAACAGGCCTGCGGACCGGGGAGCTGTTTTTT. Translation: CASSRTGLRTGELFF.

This clone has a single count. This CDR3 reads CASSWTGDEQFF. The CDR3 nucleotides are TGTGCCAGCTCTTGGACAGGGGATGAGCAGTTCTTC. The V and J genes are TRBV18 and TRBJ2-1, with TRBD1 matching over 9 bases. Germline CDR1 and CDR2: KGHSH and LQKENI. V shed 6 bases, J shed 8 bases, and the junction held 2 bases outside the gene matches. This CDR3 region has 12 residues.

V usage is TRBV5-1 and J usage is TRBJ1-1, with a tentative D call TRBD1 (6 bases). The CDR3 covers 13 residues. V lost 5 bases and J 2 bases, leaving 10 bases between the germline ends. In germline, CDR1 is SGHRS, CDR2 YFSETQ. CDR3 nucleotide sequence: TGCGCCAGCAGAGGGGGGGTTAACACTGAAGCTTTCTTT. Translated: CASRGGVNTEAFF.

The V and J genes are TRBV19 and TRBJ1-2; 9 bases are a match to TRBD1. This CDR3 has 12 residues. Losses at the gene ends were 6 bases for V and 9 bases for J; bases not matched to a gene: 5. CDR1 LNHDA and CDR2 SQIVND come from the germline V gene (reference sequence). CDR3 region: CASRLGQGRYTF. CDR3 DNA: TGTGCCAGTAGGCTCGGACAGGGGCGCTACACCTTC.

V is TRBV5-6 and J is TRBJ2-7, with D possibly TRBD2 on 6 matching bases. This CDR3 is 14 amino acids long. Trimming stripped 2 bases from V and 0 bases from J, with 9 bases between. Germline CDR1 and CDR2: SGHDT and YYEEEE. The CDR3: CASSFGGNSYEQYF. CDR3 coding DNA: TGTGCCAGCAGCTTCGGAGGGAACTCCTACGAGCAGTACTTC.

This chain links TRBV5-6 with TRBJ2-7, with 10 bases that match TRBD1. The CDR3 extends over 15 amino acids. CDR1 is SGHDT and CDR2 is YYEEEE in the germline V gene. V lost 4 bases to trimming and J lost 5 bases; unmatched junction nucleotides: 9. In nucleotides, the CDR3 is TGTGCCAGCAGCCATCCGGGACAGGGGTTTAACGAGCAGTACTTC. This encodes CASSHPGQGFNEQYF.

This clone was counted a single time. The J gene is TRBJ2-1, the V gene TRBV7-9; 8 bases line up with TRBD2. With 8 bases clipped from V and 6 bases from J, the junction kept 12 bases outside the gene matches. The CDR3 covers 15 residues. The germline gives CDR1 SEHNR, CDR2 FQNEAQ (reference sequence). This CDR3 is CASSAGREGLNEQFF. The CDR3 bases are TGTGCCAGCTCGGCCGGACGGGAGGGCCTCAATGAGCAGTTCTTC.

CDR3 DNA: TGTGCCAGCCCCGGAAACACCGGGGAGCTGTTTTTT. This codes for CASPGNTGELFF. The chain joins TRBV28 to TRBJ2-2; no reliable D call. V lost 8 bases and J 2 bases, leaving 6 bases between the germline ends. Germline V CDR1 and CDR2: MDHEN, SYDVKM. CDR3 length: 12 amino acids. The full variable domain, in which reference TRBV28 and TRBJ2-2 provide the parts outside the CDR3, is DVKVTQSSRYLVKRTGEKVFLECVQDMDHENMFWYRQDPGLGLRLIYFSYDVKMKEKGDIPEGYSVSREKKERFSLILESASTNQTSMYLCASPGNTGELFFGEGSRLTVL.

The chain links TRBV5-8 to TRBJ1-1, with 8 bases fitting TRBD1. CDR1 is SGHTS, CDR2 YDEGEE, per germline. V trimming: 4 bases; J trimming: 2 bases; junction bases outside the gene matches: 16. This CDR3 is 18 amino acids long. For the CDR3, the DNA is TGTGCCAGCAGCCTAAACCTCGGGACAGGAACCATTAACACTGAAGCTTTCTTT. It yields the protein CASSLNLGTGTINTEAFF.

The gene calls are TRBV6-1 and TRBJ1-5, with TRBD1 as a possible D gene (5 bases). Germline assignment: CDR1 MNHNS and CDR2 SASEGT. Deletions cut 1 base from V and 5 bases from J, with 12 bases between. The CDR3 covers 15 residues. DNA of the CDR3: TGTGCCAGCAGTGAAGTGGGCAGGGCCGATCAGCCCCAGCATTTT. It encodes CASSEVGRADQPQHF.

This chain joins TRBV2 and TRBJ1-4; 9 nucleotides line up with TRBD1. The germline gives CDR1 SNHLY, CDR2 FYNNEI. The CDR3 extends over 15 amino acids. After removal of 6 bases from V and 8 bases from J, the junction contained 10 bases not matched to a gene. This CDR3 is CASRRGTGLEEKLFF. For the CDR3, the DNA is TGTGCCAGCAGAAGGGGGACAGGGTTGGAGGAAAAACTGTTTTTT.

CDR3 nucleotide sequence: TGTGCCAGCAGCTGGACTAGCGGGGGTATTAGCTCCTACAATGAGCAGTTCTTC. It translates to CASSWTSGGISSYNEQFF. V usage is TRBV11-2 and J usage is TRBJ2-1, with 13 bases identical to TRBD2. The ends lost 4 bases at V and 0 bases at J; junction bases unmatched: 6. CDR1 is SGHAT and CDR2 is FQNNGV in the germline V gene. The CDR3 extends over 18 amino acids.

This clone was detected once. CDR3 nucleotide sequence: TGTGCCAGCAGTTACGACCCGGACAAGAACACTGAAGCTTTCTTT. It encodes CASSYDPDKNTEAFF. The V gene is TRBV6-5, the J gene TRBJ1-1, with D perhaps matching TRBD1 (5 bases). This CDR3 is built from 15 residues. The germline gives CDR1 MNHEY, CDR2 SVGAGI. V was shortened by 2 bases and J by 1 base, with 11 bases between the two germline ends.

J is TRBJ1-1 and V is TRBV12-5, with 8 nucleotides matching TRBD1. The V and J ends lost 4 bases and 4 bases, in that order; junction bases with no gene match: 5. This CDR3 is 14 amino acids long. Germline CDR1 LGHNT, CDR2 FRNRAP. In nucleotides, the CDR3 is TGTGCTAGTGGTTCAGGACAGGGAAGCACTGAAGCTTTCTTT. Its translation: CASGSGQGSTEAFF.

The CDR3 spells CASSLGGQPGTLHF. CDR3 in DNA: TGCGCCAGCAGCTTGGGGGGACAGCCGGGGACCCTCCACTTT. The chain links TRBV5-1 to TRBJ1-6; TRBD1 matches 7 bases. Trimming cost V 0 bases and J 14 bases; bases outside gene matches: 8. CDR1 is SGHRS and CDR2 is YFSETQ in the germline V gene. This CDR3 comprises 14 residues.